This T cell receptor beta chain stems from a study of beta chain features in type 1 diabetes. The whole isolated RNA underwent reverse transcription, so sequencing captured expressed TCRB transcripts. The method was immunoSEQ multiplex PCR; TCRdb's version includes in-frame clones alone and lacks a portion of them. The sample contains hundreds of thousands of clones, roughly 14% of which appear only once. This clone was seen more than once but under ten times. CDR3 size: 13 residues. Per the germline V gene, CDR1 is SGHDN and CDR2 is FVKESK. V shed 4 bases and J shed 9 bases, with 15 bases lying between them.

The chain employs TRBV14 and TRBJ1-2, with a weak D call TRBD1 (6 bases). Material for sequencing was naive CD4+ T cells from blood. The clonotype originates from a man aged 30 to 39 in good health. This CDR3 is CASSLTGLGSYTF. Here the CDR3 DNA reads TGTGCCAGCAGCCTGACAGGTCTTGGAAGCTACACCTTC.